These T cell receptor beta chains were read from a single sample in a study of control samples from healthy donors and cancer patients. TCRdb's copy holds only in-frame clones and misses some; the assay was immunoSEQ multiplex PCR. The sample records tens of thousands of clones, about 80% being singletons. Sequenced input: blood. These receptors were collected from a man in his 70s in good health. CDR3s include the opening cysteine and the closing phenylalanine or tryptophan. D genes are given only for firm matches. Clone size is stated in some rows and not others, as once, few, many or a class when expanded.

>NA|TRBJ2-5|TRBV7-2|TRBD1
CASSLGGNRGRETQYF
TGTGCCAGCAGCTTAGGGGGAAACAGGGGGCGAGAGACCCAGTACTTC
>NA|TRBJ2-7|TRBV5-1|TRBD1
CASSPGTGGGEQYF
TGCGCCAGCAGCCCCGGGACAGGGGGAGGCGAGCAGTACTTC
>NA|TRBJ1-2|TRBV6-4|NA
CASSVSGGYTF
TGTGCCAGCAGTGTTTCGGGTGGCTACACCTTC
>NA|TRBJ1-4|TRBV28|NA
CASSLGGGNEKLFF
TGTGCCAGCAGTTTAGGGGGGGGTAATGAAAAACTGTTTTTT
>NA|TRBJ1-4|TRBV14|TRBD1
CASSQAQGAGEKLFF
TGTGCCAGCAGCCAAGCACAGGGGGCGGGAGAAAAACTGTTTTTT
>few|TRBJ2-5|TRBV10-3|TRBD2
CATRGDSGSETQYF
TGTGCCACCCGGGGAGATAGCGGGAGTGAGACCCAGTACTTC
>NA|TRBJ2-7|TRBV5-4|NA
CASSSYRVGSYEQYF
TGTGCCAGCAGCTCCTACAGGGTGGGTTCCTACGAGCAGTACTTC
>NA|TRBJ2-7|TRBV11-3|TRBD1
CASSRQGTQSHEQYF
TGTGCCAGCAGCCGACAGGGGACACAGAGTCACGAGCAGTACTTC
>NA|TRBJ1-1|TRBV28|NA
CASSLRGTSVVF
TGTGCCAGCAGCCTCCGGGGGACGTCAGTCGTCTTT
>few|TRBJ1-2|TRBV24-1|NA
CATSDQVGYTF
TGTGCCACCAGTGACCAGGTTGGCTACACCTTC
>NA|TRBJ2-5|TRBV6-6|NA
CASSYSRRGDQETQYF
TGTGCCAGCAGTTACTCGCGCAGGGGTGACCAAGAGACCCAGTACTTC
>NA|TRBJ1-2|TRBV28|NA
CASTAGPAYGYTF
TGTGCCAGCACCGCGGGGCCGGCTTATGGCTACACCTTC
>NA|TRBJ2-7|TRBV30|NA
CAWAWEVEQYF
TGTGCCTGGGCCTGGGAGGTCGAGCAGTACTTC
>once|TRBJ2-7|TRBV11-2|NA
CASSLWPGFSYEQYF
TGTGCCAGCAGCTTATGGCCAGGGTTCTCCTACGAGCAGTACTTC
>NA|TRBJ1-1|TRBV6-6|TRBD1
CASSQGQRVAFF
TGTGCCAGCAGTCAGGGACAGCGAGTAGCTTTCTTT
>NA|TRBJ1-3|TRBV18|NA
CASSTGAGNTIYF
TGTGCCAGCTCGACGGGGGCTGGAAACACCATATATTTT
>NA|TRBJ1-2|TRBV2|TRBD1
CASSQGQNLNYGYTF
TGTGCCAGCAGTCAGGGACAGAATCTTAACTATGGCTACACCTTC
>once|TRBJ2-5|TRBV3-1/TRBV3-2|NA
CASSLARETQYF
TGTGCCAGCAGCCTAGCTCGGGAGACCCAGTACTTC
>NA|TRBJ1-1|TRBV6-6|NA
CASSYGGTEAFF
TGTGCCAGCAGTTACGGTGGCACTGAAGCTTTCTTT
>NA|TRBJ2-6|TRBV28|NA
CASSPRDGDSGANVLTF
TGTGCCAGCAGTCCTCGGGACGGAGACTCTGGGGCCAACGTCCTGACTTTC
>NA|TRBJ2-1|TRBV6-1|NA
CASSEKARGGEQFF
TGTGCCAGCAGTGAAAAGGCCCGGGGCGGTGAGCAGTTCTTC
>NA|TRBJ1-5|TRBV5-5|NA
CASSLVPGSNQPQHF
TGTGCCAGCAGCTTGGTACCCGGGAGCAATCAGCCCCAGCATTTT
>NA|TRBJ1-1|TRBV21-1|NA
CASSLRTIYTGGKRNTEAFF
TGTGCCAGCAGCTTACGAACCATATACACAGGGGGGAAGAGGAACACTGAAGCTTTCTTT
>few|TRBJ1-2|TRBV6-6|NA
CASSIGPLRGYTF
TGTGCCAGCAGCATCGGGCCCCTCCGGGGCTACACCTTC
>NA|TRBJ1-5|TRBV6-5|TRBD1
CASSYRDRGQAQPQHF
TGTGCCAGCAGTTACCGGGACAGGGGACAGGCGCAGCCCCAGCATTTT
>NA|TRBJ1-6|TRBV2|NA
CASRERSGNSPLHF
TGTGCCAGCAGAGAGAGAAGTGGTAATTCACCCCTCCACTTT
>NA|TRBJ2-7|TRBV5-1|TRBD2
CASSEGTSGSYEQYF
TGCGCCAGCAGCGAGGGGACTAGCGGCTCCTACGAGCAGTACTTC
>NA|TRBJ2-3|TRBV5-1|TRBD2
CASSGGGLAGGPDTQYF
TGCGCCAGCAGCGGCGGGGGACTAGCGGGAGGCCCGGATACGCAGTATTTT
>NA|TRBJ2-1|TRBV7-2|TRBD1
CASSWDRNEQFF
TGTGCCAGCAGCTGGGACAGGAATGAGCAGTTCTTC
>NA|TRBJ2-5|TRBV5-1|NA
CASSLGHQKETQYF
TGCGCCAGCAGCTTGGGGCATCAGAAAGAGACCCAGTACTTC
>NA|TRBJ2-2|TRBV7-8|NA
CASSFRDPNTGELFF
TGTGCCAGCAGCTTCCGGGACCCGAACACCGGGGAGCTGTTTTTT